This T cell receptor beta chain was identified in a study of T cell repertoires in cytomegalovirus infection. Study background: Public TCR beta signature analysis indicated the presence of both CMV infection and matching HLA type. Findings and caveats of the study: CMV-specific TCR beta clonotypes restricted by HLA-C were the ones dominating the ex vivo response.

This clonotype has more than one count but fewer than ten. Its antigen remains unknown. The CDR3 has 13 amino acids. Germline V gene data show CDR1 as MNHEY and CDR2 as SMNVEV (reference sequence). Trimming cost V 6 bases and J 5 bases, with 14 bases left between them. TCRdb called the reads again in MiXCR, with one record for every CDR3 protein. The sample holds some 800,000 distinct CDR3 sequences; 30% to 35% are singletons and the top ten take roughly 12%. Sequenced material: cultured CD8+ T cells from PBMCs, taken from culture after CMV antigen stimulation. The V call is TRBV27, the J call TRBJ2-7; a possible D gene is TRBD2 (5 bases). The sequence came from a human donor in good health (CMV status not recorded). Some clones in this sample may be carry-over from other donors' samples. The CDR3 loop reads CASSSPGVDEQYF. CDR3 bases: TGTGCCAGCAGCTCTCCCGGGGTGGACGAGCAGTACTTC.